This is a list of T cell receptor beta chains from one sample in a study of control samples from healthy donors and cancer patients. The assay was immunoSEQ multiplex PCR, and TCRdb's table has in-frame clones only and misses some. Of about 50,000 clones listed, more than 70% were seen once; the top ten hold approximately 40%. The sequenced material came from PBMCs. The receptors come from a man aged 45 to 65 with head and neck cancer. The CDR3 runs from the conserved cysteine through the conserved F or W. A D gene is named only where the DNA matches it firmly. The size of a clone is reported for some rows only, either as once, few or many, or as a class for expanded clones.

V gene: TRBV9
J gene: TRBJ1-1
D gene: TRBD1
clone size: NA
CDR3 protein: CASSVLDRATEAFF
CDR3 DNA: TGTGCCAGCAGCGTATTGGACAGGGCCACTGAAGCTTTCTTT

V gene: TRBV7-2
J gene: TRBJ1-5
D gene: NA
clone size: NA
CDR3 protein: CASSRTGMGEPQHF
CDR3 DNA: TGTGCCAGCAGCCGTACAGGCATGGGGGAGCCCCAGCATTTT

V gene: TRBV7-9
J gene: TRBJ2-7
D gene: TRBD2
clone size: NA
CDR3 protein: CASSIVAGGRSEQYF
CDR3 DNA: TGTGCCAGCAGTATCGTAGCGGGAGGTAGGAGTGAGCAGTACTTC

V gene: TRBV3-1/TRBV3-2
J gene: TRBJ2-7
D gene: NA
clone size: NA
CDR3 protein: CASSQDVTSAEQYF
CDR3 DNA: TGTGCCAGCAGCCAAGATGTGACATCTGCCGAGCAGTACTTC

V gene: TRBV27
J gene: TRBJ1-5
D gene: TRBD1
clone size: NA
CDR3 protein: CASSNRGTHNQPQHF
CDR3 DNA: TGTGCCAGCAGTAACAGGGGAACACACAATCAGCCCCAGCATTTT

V gene: TRBV5-1
J gene: TRBJ1-6
D gene: NA
clone size: NA
CDR3 protein: CASRMNTGAPNSPLHF
CDR3 DNA: TGCGCCAGCAGAATGAACACAGGCGCTCCGAATTCACCCCTCCACTTT

V gene: TRBV11-1
J gene: TRBJ2-2
D gene: TRBD2
clone size: NA
CDR3 protein: CASSLVSSGPGELFF
CDR3 DNA: TGTGCCAGCAGCTTAGTTTCTAGCGGACCCGGGGAGCTGTTTTTT

V gene: TRBV3-1/TRBV3-2
J gene: TRBJ1-1
D gene: NA
clone size: NA
CDR3 protein: CASSPRSIGTLNTEAFF
CDR3 DNA: TGTGCCAGCAGTCCTAGGTCTATCGGGACCCTGAACACTGAAGCTTTCTTT

V gene: TRBV6-4
J gene: TRBJ2-1
D gene: TRBD2
clone size: NA
CDR3 protein: CASSPGWPSGFPNEQFF
CDR3 DNA: TGTGCCAGCAGTCCCGGGTGGCCTAGCGGATTTCCCAATGAGCAGTTCTTC

V gene: TRBV14
J gene: TRBJ2-3
D gene: NA
clone size: NA
CDR3 protein: CASSQVGGTHPTQYF
CDR3 DNA: TGTGCCAGCAGCCAAGTTGGAGGAACCCACCCAACGCAGTATTTT

V gene: TRBV7-3
J gene: TRBJ2-7
D gene: NA
clone size: NA
CDR3 protein: CASSLRGQGPYEQYF
CDR3 DNA: TGTGCCAGCAGCTTACGGGGCCAGGGGCCTTACGAGCAGTACTTC

V gene: TRBV7-9
J gene: TRBJ1-2
D gene: NA
clone size: NA
CDR3 protein: CASSFLGNYGYTF
CDR3 DNA: TGTGCCAGCAGCTTTCTGGGAAACTATGGCTACACCTTC

V gene: TRBV15
J gene: TRBJ2-7
D gene: NA
clone size: NA
CDR3 protein: CATSRAIGESPYEQYF
CDR3 DNA: TGTGCCACCAGCAGGGCGATCGGGGAGTCTCCCTACGAGCAGTACTTC

V gene: TRBV5-4
J gene: TRBJ2-7
D gene: NA
clone size: NA
CDR3 protein: CASTRAGSSYEQYF
CDR3 DNA: TGTGCCAGCACCCGTGCGGGGAGCTCCTACGAGCAGTACTTC

V gene: TRBV7-9
J gene: TRBJ2-5
D gene: NA
clone size: once
CDR3 protein: CASSLRGEQETQYF
CDR3 DNA: TGTGCCAGCAGTTTACGAGGGGAGCAAGAGACCCAGTACTTC

V gene: TRBV4-1
J gene: TRBJ2-7
D gene: TRBD2
clone size: few
CDR3 protein: CASSQGLAGISYEQYF
CDR3 DNA: TGCGCCAGCAGCCAAGGTCTAGCGGGCATCTCCTACGAGCAGTACTTC

V gene: TRBV6-2/TRBV6-3
J gene: TRBJ1-4
D gene: TRBD1
clone size: NA
CDR3 protein: CASSRQGATNEKLFF
CDR3 DNA: TGTGCCAGCAGCAGACAGGGAGCAACAAATGAAAAACTGTTTTTT

V gene: TRBV18
J gene: TRBJ2-2
D gene: NA
clone size: NA
CDR3 protein: CASSPETVNTGELFF
CDR3 DNA: TGTGCCAGCTCACCAGAGACGGTGAACACCGGGGAGCTGTTTTTT

V gene: TRBV4-1
J gene: TRBJ1-6
D gene: NA
clone size: NA
CDR3 protein: CASSHPGQSPLHF
CDR3 DNA: TGCGCCAGCAGCCATCCAGGACAGTCACCCCTCCACTTT

V gene: TRBV4-2
J gene: TRBJ1-1
D gene: NA
clone size: few
CDR3 protein: CASSQDFWGGNTEAFF
CDR3 DNA: TGTGCCAGCAGCCAAGATTTCTGGGGGGGGAACACTGAAGCTTTCTTT

V gene: TRBV28
J gene: TRBJ1-5
D gene: NA
clone size: NA
CDR3 protein: CASSLTLPYSNQPQHF
CDR3 DNA: TGTGCCAGCAGTTTAACTCTCCCCTATAGCAATCAGCCCCAGCATTTT

V gene: TRBV19
J gene: TRBJ1-3
D gene: NA
clone size: NA
CDR3 protein: CASSIGGSSRSGNTIYF
CDR3 DNA: TGTGCCAGTAGTATCGGGGGGTCCTCCCGCTCTGGAAACACCATATATTTT

V gene: TRBV24-1
J gene: TRBJ1-1
D gene: NA
clone size: NA
CDR3 protein: CATLGEAFF
CDR3 DNA: TGTGCCACCCTTGGTGAAGCTTTCTTT

V gene: TRBV7-2
J gene: TRBJ1-1
D gene: TRBD1
clone size: once
CDR3 protein: CASSLISGQANTEAFF
CDR3 DNA: TGTGCCAGCAGCTTAATATCAGGACAGGCTAACACTGAAGCTTTCTTT

V gene: TRBV7-2
J gene: TRBJ2-7
D gene: TRBD1
clone size: NA
CDR3 protein: CASSPWDRAYEQYF
CDR3 DNA: TGTGCCAGCAGCCCGTGGGACAGGGCCTACGAGCAGTACTTC

V gene: TRBV7-7
J gene: TRBJ2-7
D gene: NA
clone size: NA
CDR3 protein: CASSFRPTQEQYF
CDR3 DNA: TGTGCTAGCAGCTTTCGTCCTACCCAGGAGCAGTACTTC

V gene: TRBV7-2
J gene: TRBJ2-5
D gene: NA
clone size: NA
CDR3 protein: CASSSGTYQETQYF
CDR3 DNA: TGTGCCAGCAGCTCCGGGACGTACCAAGAGACCCAGTACTTC

V gene: TRBV19
J gene: TRBJ1-3
D gene: NA
clone size: NA
CDR3 protein: CASRLIREGNTIYF
CDR3 DNA: TGTGCCAGTAGACTAATAAGGGAAGGAAACACCATATATTTT

V gene: TRBV14
J gene: TRBJ2-5
D gene: TRBD2
clone size: NA
CDR3 protein: CASSQGWDSGTQETQYF
CDR3 DNA: TGTGCCAGCAGCCAAGGGTGGGATAGCGGGACCCAAGAGACCCAGTACTTC

V gene: TRBV7-3
J gene: TRBJ2-1
D gene: NA
clone size: NA
CDR3 protein: CASSLGAGEGNNEQFF
CDR3 DNA: TGTGCCAGCAGCCTAGGGGCAGGTGAAGGGAACAATGAGCAGTTCTTC

V gene: TRBV7-2
J gene: TRBJ2-7
D gene: NA
clone size: NA
CDR3 protein: CASSLQGQNSYEQYF
CDR3 DNA: TGTGCCAGCAGCTTACAGGGCCAGAACTCCTACGAGCAGTACTTC

V gene: TRBV19
J gene: TRBJ2-2
D gene: TRBD1
clone size: NA
CDR3 protein: CASSRTGGNTGELFF
CDR3 DNA: TGTGCCAGTAGTCGGACAGGGGGCAATACCGGGGAGCTGTTTTTT

V gene: TRBV5-1
J gene: TRBJ2-5
D gene: TRBD1
clone size: NA
CDR3 protein: CASSRGQGFGGETQYF
CDR3 DNA: TGCGCCAGCAGCCGGGGACAGGGGTTTGGAGGAGAGACCCAGTACTTC

V gene: TRBV18
J gene: TRBJ2-2
D gene: TRBD1
clone size: once
CDR3 protein: CASSPRTGDAGELFF
CDR3 DNA: TGTGCCAGCTCACCACGGACAGGGGATGCCGGGGAGCTGTTTTTT

V gene: TRBV27
J gene: TRBJ1-4
D gene: NA
clone size: once
CDR3 protein: CASRLGEKLFF
CDR3 DNA: TGTGCCAGCAGGTTAGGGGAAAAACTGTTTTTT

V gene: TRBV15
J gene: TRBJ2-5
D gene: TRBD2
clone size: NA
CDR3 protein: CATRGSSGGRRETQYF
CDR3 DNA: TGTGCCACCAGAGGGTCTAGCGGGGGTCGTCGGGAGACCCAGTACTTC

V gene: TRBV2
J gene: TRBJ2-7
D gene: TRBD1
clone size: NA
CDR3 protein: CASRKGQGAYEQYF
CDR3 DNA: TGTGCCAGCAGAAAGGGACAGGGGGCCTACGAGCAGTACTTC

V gene: TRBV11-2
J gene: TRBJ2-3
D gene: NA
clone size: NA
CDR3 protein: CASSLDRRPGDTQYF
CDR3 DNA: TGTGCCAGCAGCTTAGACCGTCGACCGGGGGATACGCAGTATTTT

V gene: TRBV25-1
J gene: TRBJ1-6
D gene: NA
clone size: NA
CDR3 protein: CASSEVWGVGNSPLHF
CDR3 DNA: TGTGCCAGCAGTGAAGTTTGGGGAGTCGGTAATTCACCCCTCCACTTT

V gene: TRBV10-3
J gene: TRBJ2-1
D gene: NA
clone size: NA
CDR3 protein: CAISEEAGLSYNEQFF
CDR3 DNA: TGTGCCATCAGTGAGGAGGCCGGACTATCCTACAATGAGCAGTTCTTC

V gene: TRBV7-2
J gene: TRBJ1-1
D gene: TRBD1
clone size: NA
CDR3 protein: CASSGGQLNTEAFF
CDR3 DNA: TGTGCCAGCAGCGGGGGACAGCTTAACACTGAAGCTTTCTTT

V gene: TRBV25-1
J gene: TRBJ2-1
D gene: NA
clone size: NA
CDR3 protein: CASSDPRDSAYNEQFF
CDR3 DNA: TGTGCCAGCAGTGACCCACGCGACTCGGCCTACAATGAGCAGTTCTTC

V gene: TRBV24-1
J gene: TRBJ1-3
D gene: TRBD1
clone size: NA
CDR3 protein: CASQGGPGNTIYF
CDR3 DNA: TGTGCCAGCCAGGGGGGGCCTGGAAACACCATATATTTT

V gene: TRBV7-2
J gene: TRBJ2-1
D gene: NA
clone size: NA
CDR3 protein: CASSLEAAGEQFF
CDR3 DNA: TGTGCCAGCAGCTTAGAAGCAGCAGGTGAGCAGTTCTTC

V gene: TRBV3-1/TRBV3-2
J gene: TRBJ2-3
D gene: NA
clone size: medium-sized
CDR3 protein: CASSQDLQAVTSTDTQYF
CDR3 DNA: TGTGCCAGCAGCCAAGATTTACAAGCGGTGACTAGCACAGATACGCAGTATTTT

V gene: TRBV5-6
J gene: TRBJ2-7
D gene: TRBD2
clone size: NA
CDR3 protein: CASSFSRTSGSSHEQYF
CDR3 DNA: TGTGCCAGCAGCTTTTCCAGGACTAGCGGGAGTTCCCACGAGCAGTACTTC

V gene: TRBV28
J gene: TRBJ2-7
D gene: NA
clone size: few
CDR3 protein: CASSLGGLSYEQYF
CDR3 DNA: TGTGCCAGCAGTTTGGGGGGTCTCTCCTACGAGCAGTACTTC

V gene: TRBV7-9
J gene: TRBJ2-2
D gene: NA
clone size: NA
CDR3 protein: CASSLSHGELFF
CDR3 DNA: TGTGCCAGCAGCCTTAGTCACGGGGAGCTGTTTTTT

V gene: TRBV9
J gene: TRBJ2-3
D gene: NA
clone size: NA
CDR3 protein: CASSVPPQDTQYF
CDR3 DNA: TGTGCCAGCAGCGTACCCCCCCAAGATACGCAGTATTTT

V gene: TRBV6-5
J gene: TRBJ2-3
D gene: TRBD2
clone size: NA
CDR3 protein: CASSPGGGFTDTQYF
CDR3 DNA: TGTGCCAGCAGTCCTGGCGGGGGGTTCACAGATACGCAGTATTTT

V gene: TRBV12-3/TRBV12-4
J gene: TRBJ2-1
D gene: NA
clone size: NA
CDR3 protein: CASSSPGNEQFF
CDR3 DNA: TGTGCCAGCAGCTCCCCGGGCAATGAGCAGTTCTTC

V gene: TRBV27
J gene: TRBJ1-6
D gene: NA
clone size: NA
CDR3 protein: CASSRRGGVGNSPLHF
CDR3 DNA: TGTGCCAGCAGTCGGCGCGGAGGGGTGGGTAATTCACCCCTCCACTTT

V gene: TRBV5-1
J gene: TRBJ2-1
D gene: NA
clone size: NA
CDR3 protein: CASSLSVGRAGNEQFF
CDR3 DNA: TGCGCCAGCAGCTTGTCCGTCGGGCGGGCCGGTAATGAGCAGTTCTTC

V gene: TRBV28
J gene: TRBJ1-1
D gene: NA
clone size: NA
CDR3 protein: CASSSSGHPNTEAFF
CDR3 DNA: TGTGCCAGCAGTTCGTCGGGACACCCGAACACTGAAGCTTTCTTT

V gene: TRBV28
J gene: TRBJ2-7
D gene: TRBD1
clone size: NA
CDR3 protein: CASTPSGTGAYEQYF
CDR3 DNA: TGTGCCAGCACCCCATCTGGGACAGGGGCCTACGAGCAGTACTTC

V gene: TRBV28
J gene: TRBJ1-5
D gene: NA
clone size: once
CDR3 protein: CASRGLGRQPQHF
CDR3 DNA: TGTGCCAGCCGAGGACTTGGGAGACAGCCCCAGCATTTT

V gene: TRBV3-1/TRBV3-2
J gene: TRBJ1-4
D gene: NA
clone size: NA
CDR3 protein: CASSHSGAGNEKLFF
CDR3 DNA: TGTGCCAGCAGCCACTCCGGGGCTGGGAATGAAAAACTGTTTTTT

V gene: TRBV7-3
J gene: TRBJ2-1
D gene: NA
clone size: NA
CDR3 protein: CASSLVPSSYNEQFF
CDR3 DNA: TGTGCCAGCAGCTTAGTTCCTAGCTCCTACAATGAGCAGTTCTTC

V gene: TRBV14
J gene: TRBJ1-1
D gene: TRBD1
clone size: NA
CDR3 protein: CASSQTGGARTEAFF
CDR3 DNA: TGTGCCAGCAGCCAGACAGGGGGCGCGAGGACTGAAGCTTTCTTT